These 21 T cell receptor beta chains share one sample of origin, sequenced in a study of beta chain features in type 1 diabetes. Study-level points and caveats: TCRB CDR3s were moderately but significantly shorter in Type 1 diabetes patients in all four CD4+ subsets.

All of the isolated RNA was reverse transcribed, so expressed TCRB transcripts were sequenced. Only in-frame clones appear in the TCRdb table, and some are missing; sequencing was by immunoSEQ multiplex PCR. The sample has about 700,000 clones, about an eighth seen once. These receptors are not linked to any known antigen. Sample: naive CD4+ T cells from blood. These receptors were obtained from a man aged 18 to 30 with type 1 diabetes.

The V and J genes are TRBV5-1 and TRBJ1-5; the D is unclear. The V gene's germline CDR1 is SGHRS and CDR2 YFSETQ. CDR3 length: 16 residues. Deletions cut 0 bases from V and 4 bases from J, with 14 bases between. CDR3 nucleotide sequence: TGCGCCAGCAGCTTGGAGCCAGTGGGTCCAAATCAGCCCCAGCATTTT. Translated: CASSLEPVGPNQPQHF.

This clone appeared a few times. The CDR3 region is CASSAQAGEPLHF. The CDR3 DNA is TGTGCCAGCAGCGCCCAAGCGGGGGAACCCCTCCACTTT. The chain is built from TRBV5-4 and TRBJ1-6, with D perhaps TRBD1 (5 bases). This CDR3 region has 13 residues. CDR1 and CDR2 (germline): SGHNT, YYREEE (reference sequence). The V end lost 4 bases, the J end lost 12 bases, and 14 bases lay between the germline ends.

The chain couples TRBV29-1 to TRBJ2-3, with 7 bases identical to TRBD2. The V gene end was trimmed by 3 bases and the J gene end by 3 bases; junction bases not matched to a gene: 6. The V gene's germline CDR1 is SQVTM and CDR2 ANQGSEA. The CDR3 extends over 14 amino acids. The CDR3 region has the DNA TGCAGCGTTGACACGGGGCGGGGGACAGATACGCAGTATTTT. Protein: CSVDTGRGTDTQYF.

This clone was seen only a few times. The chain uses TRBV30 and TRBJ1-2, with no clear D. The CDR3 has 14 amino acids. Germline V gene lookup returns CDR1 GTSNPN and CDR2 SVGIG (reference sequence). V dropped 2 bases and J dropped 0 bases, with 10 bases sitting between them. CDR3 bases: TGTGCCTGGAGTAAAGCCAGCTCTAACTATGGCTACACCTTC. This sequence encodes CAWSKASSNYGYTF.

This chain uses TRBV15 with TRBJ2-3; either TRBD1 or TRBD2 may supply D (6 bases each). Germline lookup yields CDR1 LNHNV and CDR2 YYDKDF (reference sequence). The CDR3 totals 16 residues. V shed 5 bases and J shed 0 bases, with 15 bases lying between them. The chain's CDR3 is CATSGGTLPSTDTQYF. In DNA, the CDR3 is TGTGCCACCAGCGGGGGGACATTACCTAGCACAGATACGCAGTATTTT.

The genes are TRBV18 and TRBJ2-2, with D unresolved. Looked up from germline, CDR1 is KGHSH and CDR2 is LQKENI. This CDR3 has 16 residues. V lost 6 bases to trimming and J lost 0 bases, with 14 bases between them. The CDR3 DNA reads TGTGCCAGCTCGCCTTCAACGGCCGCGAACACCGGGGAGCTGTTTTTT. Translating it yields CASSPSTAANTGELFF.

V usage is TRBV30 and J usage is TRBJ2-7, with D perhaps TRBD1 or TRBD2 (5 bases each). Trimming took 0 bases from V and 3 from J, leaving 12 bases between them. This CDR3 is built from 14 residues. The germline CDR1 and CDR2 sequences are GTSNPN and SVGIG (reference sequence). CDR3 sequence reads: CAWSVTGTGYEQYF. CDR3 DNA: TGTGCCTGGAGTGTAACGGGAACAGGCTACGAGCAGTACTTC.

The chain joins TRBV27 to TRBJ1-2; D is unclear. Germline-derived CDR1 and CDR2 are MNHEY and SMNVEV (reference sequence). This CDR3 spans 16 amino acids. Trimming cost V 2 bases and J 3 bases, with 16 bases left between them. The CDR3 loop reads CASSLRASGLHYGYTF. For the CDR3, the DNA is TGTGCCAGCAGTTTACGGGCAAGTGGTCTTCACTATGGCTACACCTTC.

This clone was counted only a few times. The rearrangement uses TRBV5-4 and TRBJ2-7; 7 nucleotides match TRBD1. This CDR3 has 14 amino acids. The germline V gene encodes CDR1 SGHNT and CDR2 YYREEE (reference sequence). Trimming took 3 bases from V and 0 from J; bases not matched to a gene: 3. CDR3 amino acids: CASSSGQHSYEQYF. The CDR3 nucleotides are TGTGCCAGCAGCTCGGGACAGCACTCCTACGAGCAGTACTTC.

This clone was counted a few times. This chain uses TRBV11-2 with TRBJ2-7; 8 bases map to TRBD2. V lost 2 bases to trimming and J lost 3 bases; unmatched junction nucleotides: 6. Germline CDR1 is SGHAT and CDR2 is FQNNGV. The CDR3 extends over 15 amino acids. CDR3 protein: CASSLRRGVDYEQYF. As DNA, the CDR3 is TGTGCCAGCAGCTTAAGGCGGGGGGTTGACTACGAGCAGTACTTC.

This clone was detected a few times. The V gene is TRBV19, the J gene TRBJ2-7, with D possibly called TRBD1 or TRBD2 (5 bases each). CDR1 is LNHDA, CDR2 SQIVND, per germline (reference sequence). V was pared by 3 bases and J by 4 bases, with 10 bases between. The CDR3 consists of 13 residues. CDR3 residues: CASSIRDGYEQYF. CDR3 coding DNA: TGTGCCAGTAGTATCCGGGACGGTTACGAGCAGTACTTC.

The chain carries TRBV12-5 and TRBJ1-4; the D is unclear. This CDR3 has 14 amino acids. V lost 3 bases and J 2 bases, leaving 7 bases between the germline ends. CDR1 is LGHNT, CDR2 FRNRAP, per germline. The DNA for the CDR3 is TGTGCTAGTGGTTTCGGATCGACTAATGAAAAACTGTTTTTT. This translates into CASGFGSTNEKLFF.

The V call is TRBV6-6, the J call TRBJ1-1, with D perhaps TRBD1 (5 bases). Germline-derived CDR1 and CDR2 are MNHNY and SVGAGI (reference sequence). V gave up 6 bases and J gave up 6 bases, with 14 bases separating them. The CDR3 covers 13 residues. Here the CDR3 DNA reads TGTGCCAGCAGCCGTCAGGGATGGCCTGAAGCTTTCTTT. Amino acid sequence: CASSRQGWPEAFF.

The chain's CDR3 is CASSAEGRWDKNTEAFF. In nucleotides, the CDR3 is TGTGCCAGCAGCGCCGAAGGTCGTTGGGACAAGAACACTGAAGCTTTCTTT. The chain combines TRBV5-6 with TRBJ1-1; the D gene is possibly TRBD1 (6 bases). This CDR3 has 17 amino acids. Germline V gene lookup returns CDR1 SGHDT and CDR2 YYEEEE. The V end was cut by 4 bases, the J end by 1 base, with 20 bases between.

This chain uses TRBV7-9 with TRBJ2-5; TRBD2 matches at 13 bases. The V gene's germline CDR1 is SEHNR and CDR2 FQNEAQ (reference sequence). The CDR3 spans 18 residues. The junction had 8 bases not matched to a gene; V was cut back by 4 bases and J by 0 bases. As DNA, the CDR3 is TGTGCCAGCAGCTCTCGGACTAGCGGGGGCCCGTACCAAGAGACCCAGTACTTC. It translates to CASSSRTSGGPYQETQYF. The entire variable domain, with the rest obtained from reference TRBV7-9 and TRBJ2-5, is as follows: DTGVSQNPRHKITKRGQNVTFRCDPISEHNRLYWYRQTLGQGPEFLTYFQNEAQLEKSRLLSDRFSAERPKGSFSTLEIQRTEQGDSAMYLCASSSRTSGGPYQETQYFGPGTRLLVL.

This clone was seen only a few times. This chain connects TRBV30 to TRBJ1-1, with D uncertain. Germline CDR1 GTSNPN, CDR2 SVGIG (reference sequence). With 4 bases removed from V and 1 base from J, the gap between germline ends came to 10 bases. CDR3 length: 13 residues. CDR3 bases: TGTGCCTGGAACCCCTGGGGGAACACTGAAGCTTTCTTT. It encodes CAWNPWGNTEAFF.

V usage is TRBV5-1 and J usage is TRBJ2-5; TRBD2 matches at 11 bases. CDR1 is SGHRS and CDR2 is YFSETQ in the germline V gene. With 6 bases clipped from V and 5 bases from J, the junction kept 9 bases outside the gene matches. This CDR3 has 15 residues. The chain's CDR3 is CASNPLAGGYETQYF. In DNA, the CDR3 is TGCGCCAGCAACCCTCTAGCGGGGGGCTATGAGACCCAGTACTTC. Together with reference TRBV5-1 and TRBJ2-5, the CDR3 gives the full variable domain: KAGVTQTPRYLIKTRGQQVTLSCSPISGHRSVSWYQQTPGQGLQFLFEYFSETQRNKGNFPGRFSGRQFSNSRSEMNVSTLELGDSALYLCASNPLAGGYETQYFGPGTRLLVL.

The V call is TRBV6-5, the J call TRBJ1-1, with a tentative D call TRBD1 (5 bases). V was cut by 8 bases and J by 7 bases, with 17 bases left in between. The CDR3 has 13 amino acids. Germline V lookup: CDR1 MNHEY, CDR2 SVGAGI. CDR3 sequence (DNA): TGTGCCAGCGAAGGGACGGGGACCCTTGAAGCTTTCTTT. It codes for CASEGTGTLEAFF.

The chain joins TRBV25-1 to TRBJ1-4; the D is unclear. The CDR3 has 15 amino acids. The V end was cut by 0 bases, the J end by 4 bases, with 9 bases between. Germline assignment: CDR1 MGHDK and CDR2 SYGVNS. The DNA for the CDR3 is TGTGCCAGCAGTGAATATAACGGAATTAATGAAAAACTGTTTTTT. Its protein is CASSEYNGINEKLFF.

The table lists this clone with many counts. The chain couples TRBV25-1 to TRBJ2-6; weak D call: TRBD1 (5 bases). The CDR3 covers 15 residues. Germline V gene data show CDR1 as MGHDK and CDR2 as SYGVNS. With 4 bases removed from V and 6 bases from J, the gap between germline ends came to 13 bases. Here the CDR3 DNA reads TGTGCCAGCAGTGCCCAGGGTGCCACGGCCAACGTCCTGACTTTC. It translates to CASSAQGATANVLTF.

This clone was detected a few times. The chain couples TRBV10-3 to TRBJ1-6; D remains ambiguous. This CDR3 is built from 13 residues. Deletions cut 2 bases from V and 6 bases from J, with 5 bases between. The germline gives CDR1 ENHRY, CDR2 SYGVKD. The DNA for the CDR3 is TGTGCCATCAGTGAGGTGACTAATTCACCCCTCCACTTT. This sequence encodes CAISEVTNSPLHF.